This T cell receptor (beta chain) was sequenced during a study of blood T cell repertoires in COVID-19. About the study: Sites in the United States, Italy and Spain provided acute and convalescent COVID-19 samples.

Methods used by the authors: Using reference gene primer amplification, nucleated cell counts were estimated. This table comes from immunoSEQ multiplex PCR, and its TCRdb copy is limited to in-frame clones, with some not included. The V and J calls and clone size come from that table; D and trimming were worked out from the DNA. The table includes 45,000 to 65,000 clones, roughly 87% detected once. The specimen was peripheral blood. This TCR was recovered from a man aged 45 to 65 with active COVID-19.

The CDR3 coding sequence is TGTGCCAGCAGCTCACTAGCGGGGGGTTACAATGAGCAGTTCTTC. Translation gives CASSSLAGGYNEQFF. The chain employs TRBV7-3 and TRBJ2-1, with TRBD2 matching 12 bases. CDR3 length equals 15 residues. J gave up 4 bases and V 4 bases, and 2 bases lay outside the gene matches. Germline V gene data show CDR1 as SGHTA and CDR2 as FQGTGA. The complete variable domain, with remaining parts taken from reference TRBV7-3 and TRBJ2-1, reads GAGVSQTPSNKVTEKGKYVELRCDPISGHTALYWYRQSLGQGPEFLIYFQGTGAADDSGLPNDRFFAVRPEGSVSTLKIQRTERGDSAVYLCASSSLAGGYNEQFFGPGTRLTVL.